The rows below give T cell receptor beta chains drawn from one sample of a study of blood T cell repertoires in COVID-19. Sequencing used immunoSEQ multiplex PCR; TCRdb keeps in-frame clones, though not all of them. The sample has roughly 160,000 clones, almost 85% seen once; the top ten hold 13% to 15%. Sequencing was performed on peripheral blood. The receptor source for this set is a man between 18 and 35 years old with active or convalescent COVID-19. CDR3s include the opening cysteine and the closing phenylalanine or tryptophan. A D gene is named only where the DNA matches it firmly. The size of a clone is reported for some rows only, either as once, few or many, or as a class for expanded clones.

d_gene,j_gene,len,v_gene,abundance,CDR3nt,CDR3aa
TRBD1,TRBJ1-2,17,TRBV19,NA,TGTGCCAGTAGTTTCCGGGACAGGGGCGTTATAAACTATGGCTACACCTTC,CASSFRDRGVINYGYTF
TRBD1,TRBJ2-3,15,TRBV19,NA,TGTGCCAGTAGTATAGTTGGCAGGGGGACAGATACGCAGTATTTT,CASSIVGRGTDTQYF
NA,TRBJ1-5,15,TRBV7-9,NA,TGTGCCAGCAGCTTAGGGGGACTGAGCAATCAGCCCCAGCATTTT,CASSLGGLSNQPQHF
NA,TRBJ2-3,13,TRBV12-3/TRBV12-4,once,TGTGCCAGCAGCCTCCGGGGACAAGGTACGCAGTATTTT,CASSLRGQGTQYF
NA,TRBJ2-7,16,TRBV4-1,once,TGCGCCAGCAGCCAAGAAATATCGTTTAGCTCCTACGAGCAGTACTTC,CASSQEISFSSYEQYF
TRBD1,TRBJ1-4,15,TRBV11-2,NA,TGTGCCAGCAGCTCCCAGGGGGGTCCTAATGAAAAACTGTTTTTT,CASSSQGGPNEKLFF
TRBD1,TRBJ1-2,17,TRBV7-8,NA,TGTGCCAGCAGCACCCGTAGAGGGACAGGGGAGAACTATGGCTACACCTTC,CASSTRRGTGENYGYTF
TRBD1,TRBJ2-7,15,TRBV6-5,NA,TGTGCCAGCAGTCGCGGGACAGGGGGCCCCTACGAGCAGTACTTC,CASSRGTGGPYEQYF
TRBD2,TRBJ2-2,19,TRBV5-1,NA,TGCGCCAGCAAACCGCTCCCCGGACTAGCGGGGGGTGACACCGGGGAGCTGTTTTTT,CASKPLPGLAGGDTGELFF
TRBD1,TRBJ1-3,13,TRBV6-5,NA,TGTGCCAGCAGCCGGACAGGGGCAAACACCATATATTTT,CASSRTGANTIYF
TRBD2,TRBJ2-5,17,TRBV19,NA,TGTGCCAGCTCAATTCCGGGACTAGCGGGGGGCCCGGAGACCCAGTACTTC,CASSIPGLAGGPETQYF